Reported below is one T cell receptor (beta chain). Its cognate antigen is unknown. The data were taken from a study of T cell responses to AZD1222 COVID-19 vaccine. Whole-study context: Pooled in the analysis were second doses at about 4 or about 12 weeks.

The study's findings and limits: Clonal diversity may have been underestimated, and the donors were mostly white British, with more females than males. Scientists sampled the repertoires only once the peak T cell response had passed.

The CDR3 length is 14 residues. With 0 bases removed from V and 6 bases from J, the gap between germline ends came to 12 bases. From germline, CDR1 is SGDLS and CDR2 YYNGEE. The repertoire was sequenced with immunoSEQ multiplex PCR; TCRdb's copy has only in-frame clones and lacks some. The sample has under 120,000 clones, 90% to 95% seen once. Sequences were derived from peripheral blood, sampled on day 0 of AZD1222 vaccination. The chain has TRBV9 and TRBJ1-2; a possible D gene is TRBD1 (5 bases). The origin of this receptor is an adult in good health. Here the CDR3 DNA reads TGTGCCAGCAGCGTAGATGGGGGGTCAAATGGCTACACCTTC. Translated, it gives CASSVDGGSNGYTF. Drawing the rest from reference TRBV9 and TRBJ1-2, the complete variable domain is DSGVTQTPKHLITATGQRVTLRCSPRSGDLSVYWYQQSLDQGLQFLIQYYNGEERAKGNILERFSAQQFPDLHSELNLSSLELGDSALYFCASSVDGGSNGYTFGSGTRLTVV.